Listed below are T cell receptor beta chains from one sample, sequenced in a study of blood T cell repertoires in COVID-19. Assay used: immunoSEQ multiplex PCR; TCRdb lists only in-frame clones, some missing. The table lists 150,000 or so clones, over 70% of them singletons. The sequenced sample consisted of PBMCs or T cells enriched from blood (not recorded which). The receptor source for this set is a woman in her thirties or forties with acute COVID-19. The CDR3 runs from the conserved cysteine through the conserved F or W. D genes are given only for firm matches. Some rows mark clone size as missing; the rest say once, few, many or name a class of expanded clone.

DNA: TGTGCCAGCAGCCAAGGAGACAGATATGGCTACACCTTC
CDR3: CASSQGDRYGYTF
J: TRBJ1-2
D: NA
V: TRBV3-1/TRBV3-2
size: NA

DNA: TGTGCCAGCAGTGTGGCGGGAGGCGCCTACAATGAGCAGTTCTTC
CDR3: CASSVAGGAYNEQFF
J: TRBJ2-1
D: TRBD2
V: TRBV2
size: NA

DNA: TGCGCCAGCAGCGTAACGGGACAGGGTTGGACTGAAGCTTTCTTT
CDR3: CASSVTGQGWTEAFF
J: TRBJ1-1
D: TRBD1
V: TRBV5-1
size: many

DNA: TGTGCCAGCAGCTTAGAGCGGGAGTCAGATACGCAGTATTTT
CDR3: CASSLERESDTQYF
J: TRBJ2-3
D: TRBD2
V: TRBV7-9
size: NA

DNA: TGTGCCAGCAGCTTCTCCTTCGGGTCCTATGGCTACACCTTC
CDR3: CASSFSFGSYGYTF
J: TRBJ1-2
D: NA
V: TRBV11-2
size: once

DNA: TGCGCCAGCAGCTTGGGGACAGGGAGGAACACTGAAGCTTTCTTT
CDR3: CASSLGTGRNTEAFF
J: TRBJ1-1
D: TRBD1
V: TRBV5-1
size: NA

DNA: TGTGCCAGCAGCCGGACAGGAAATACAGATACGCAGTATTTT
CDR3: CASSRTGNTDTQYF
J: TRBJ2-3
D: TRBD1
V: TRBV6-5
size: NA

DNA: TGTGCCAGCAGCCCATTTAGACGAGGGTACAATGAGCAGTTCTTC
CDR3: CASSPFRRGYNEQFF
J: TRBJ2-1
D: NA
V: TRBV5-6
size: NA

DNA: TGTGCCAGCAGCTTAGAACTAGCGGGAGGAACGCAGTATTTT
CDR3: CASSLELAGGTQYF
J: TRBJ2-3
D: TRBD2
V: TRBV7-9
size: NA

DNA: TGTGCCACTCTGACAGCCCCGGAGACTAATGAAAAACTGTTTTTT
CDR3: CATLTAPETNEKLFF
J: TRBJ1-4
D: NA
V: TRBV19
size: NA

DNA: TGTGCCAGCAGCTTTGGCGGTAGCTCCTACAATGAGCAGTTCTTC
CDR3: CASSFGGSSYNEQFF
J: TRBJ2-1
D: NA
V: TRBV7-9
size: NA

DNA: TGTGCCAGCAGCCCCTTGGGACAGGCGAACACCGGGGAGCTGTTTTTT
CDR3: CASSPLGQANTGELFF
J: TRBJ2-2
D: TRBD1
V: TRBV3-1/TRBV3-2
size: NA

DNA: TGTGCCAGCTCACCACCTGGCCAGGGCTATGGCTACACCTTC
CDR3: CASSPPGQGYGYTF
J: TRBJ1-2
D: NA
V: TRBV18
size: NA

DNA: TGTGCCAGCAGTTTCGGTAGGGGGTCGGGCTACGAGCAGTACTTC
CDR3: CASSFGRGSGYEQYF
J: TRBJ2-7
D: NA
V: TRBV6-5
size: NA

DNA: TGTGCCAGCAGCTTTTTCCCAGGGTCGAACAATGAGCAGTTCTTC
CDR3: CASSFFPGSNNEQFF
J: TRBJ2-1
D: NA
V: TRBV7-2
size: NA

DNA: TGCGCCAGCAGCCCTCAAGGCGCGGGACAGATGGGCGAGCAGTACTTC
CDR3: CASSPQGAGQMGEQYF
J: TRBJ2-7
D: NA
V: TRBV5-1
size: NA

DNA: TGTGCCAGCTCGCAACGTAGAGATACGCAGTATTTT
CDR3: CASSQRRDTQYF
J: TRBJ2-3
D: NA
V: TRBV18
size: NA

DNA: TGTGCCAGCAGCTTAGTTCCAGGACAGGGGCGGAATGAGCAGTTCTTC
CDR3: CASSLVPGQGRNEQFF
J: TRBJ2-1
D: TRBD1
V: TRBV11-2
size: NA

DNA: TGTGCCAGAAGCTTGGCGCAAAGGGGCCCTGAAGCTTTCTTT
CDR3: CARSLAQRGPEAFF
J: TRBJ1-1
D: NA
V: TRBV5-3
size: NA

DNA: TGTGCCAGCAGTATAACAGGGACTGAAGCTTTCTTT
CDR3: CASSITGTEAFF
J: TRBJ1-1
D: NA
V: TRBV2
size: NA

DNA: TGTGCCAGCGAGGACAGGGACAAAAACATTCAGTACTTC
CDR3: CASEDRDKNIQYF
J: TRBJ2-4
D: TRBD1
V: TRBV2
size: NA

DNA: TGCAGCGGTGCAGATCGACCCCTAGCGGTCACAGATACGCAGTATTTT
CDR3: CSGADRPLAVTDTQYF
J: TRBJ2-3
D: TRBD2
V: TRBV29-1
size: NA

DNA: TGCGCCAGCAGCTTGGACAGGGTAACTGAAGCTTTCTTT
CDR3: CASSLDRVTEAFF
J: TRBJ1-1
D: NA
V: TRBV5-1
size: NA

DNA: TGCGCCAGCAGCCCCGGACTAGTCCCCCCAGATACGCAGTATTTT
CDR3: CASSPGLVPPDTQYF
J: TRBJ2-3
D: TRBD2
V: TRBV5-1
size: NA

DNA: TGCGCCAGCAGAATTCAGGGGGCCGACTATGGCTACACCTTC
CDR3: CASRIQGADYGYTF
J: TRBJ1-2
D: TRBD1
V: TRBV5-1
size: NA

DNA: TGCAGCGTCCCTGGGACAGGGGGCGCAGGTGAAGCTTTCTTT
CDR3: CSVPGTGGAGEAFF
J: TRBJ1-1
D: TRBD1
V: TRBV29-1
size: NA

DNA: TGTGCCACCACCTCAGACTTCAGGAACACTGAAGCTTTCTTT
CDR3: CATTSDFRNTEAFF
J: TRBJ1-1
D: NA
V: TRBV15
size: few

DNA: TGCGCCAGCAGACTGCGACAGGAACCTAACTATGGCTACACCTTC
CDR3: CASRLRQEPNYGYTF
J: TRBJ1-2
D: NA
V: TRBV4-1
size: few

DNA: TGCAGCGTTGAAGATAGTAACACCGGGGAGCTGTTTTTT
CDR3: CSVEDSNTGELFF
J: TRBJ2-2
D: NA
V: TRBV29-1
size: NA

DNA: TGTGCCAGTAGTGCCATAGCCGGTTCCTACTCTGGGGCCAACGTCCTGACTTTC
CDR3: CASSAIAGSYSGANVLTF
J: TRBJ2-6
D: NA
V: TRBV19
size: once

DNA: TGTGCCATCAGTGAACGAGGGGGCTCTGGGGCCAACGTCCTGACTTTC
CDR3: CAISERGGSGANVLTF
J: TRBJ2-6
D: NA
V: TRBV10-3
size: NA

DNA: TGTGCCAGCAGTAGCGGGACGACGGGCGGGGAGCTGTTTTTT
CDR3: CASSSGTTGGELFF
J: TRBJ2-2
D: TRBD2
V: TRBV3-1/TRBV3-2
size: NA

DNA: TGTGCCAGCAGTGAAGTCTTGGGGGGGAACACTGAAGCTTTCTTT
CDR3: CASSEVLGGNTEAFF
J: TRBJ1-1
D: NA
V: TRBV6-1
size: NA

DNA: TGTGCCAGTAGAGACAGGAACACTGAAGCTTTCTTT
CDR3: CASRDRNTEAFF
J: TRBJ1-1
D: NA
V: TRBV19
size: few

DNA: TGTGCCAGCAGTTTAACGGGGACAGTACGGTCGAACGAGCAGTACTTC
CDR3: CASSLTGTVRSNEQYF
J: TRBJ2-7
D: TRBD1
V: TRBV27
size: NA

DNA: TGTGCCAGCAGCGTATCCCGGGACAGGAGAAACTCTGGGGCCAACGTCCTGACTTTC
CDR3: CASSVSRDRRNSGANVLTF
J: TRBJ2-6
D: TRBD1
V: TRBV9
size: NA

DNA: TGTGCCAGCAGCTTAGCCCCGGGGGGGCACACCGGGGAGCTGTTTTTT
CDR3: CASSLAPGGHTGELFF
J: TRBJ2-2
D: TRBD2
V: TRBV7-2
size: NA

DNA: TGTGCCAGCAGCTTTTCTGACACCGGGGAGCTGTTTTTT
CDR3: CASSFSDTGELFF
J: TRBJ2-2
D: NA
V: TRBV5-5
size: NA

DNA: TGTGCCAGCAGCTTCACCGGGACTCTGGAGACCCAGTACTTC
CDR3: CASSFTGTLETQYF
J: TRBJ2-5
D: NA
V: TRBV7-9
size: NA

DNA: TGTGCCAGCAGCTTAGTGGGGGCCCTCCCCTATCAGCCCCAGCATTTT
CDR3: CASSLVGALPYQPQHF
J: TRBJ1-5
D: NA
V: TRBV7-2
size: once

DNA: TGTGCCAGCAGCTTAGTCGGGGAAGAGACCCAGTACTTC
CDR3: CASSLVGEETQYF
J: TRBJ2-5
D: NA
V: TRBV7-9
size: NA

DNA: TGTGCCAGCAGCTTAGCAGCGCTAGCGGGCGGCACAGATACGCAGTATTTT
CDR3: CASSLAALAGGTDTQYF
J: TRBJ2-3
D: TRBD2
V: TRBV7-2
size: NA

DNA: TGTGCCAGCAGTGACGGTCAGGGGGTACCCCTCCACTTT
CDR3: CASSDGQGVPLHF
J: TRBJ1-6
D: TRBD1
V: TRBV6-1
size: NA

DNA: TGTGCCAGCGCCCGTCGGGGGGTCTATGGCTACACCTTC
CDR3: CASARRGVYGYTF
J: TRBJ1-2
D: NA
V: TRBV27
size: NA

DNA: TGCGCCAGCAGCCCTAGTTCTGAGCAGTTCTTC
CDR3: CASSPSSEQFF
J: TRBJ2-1
D: NA
V: TRBV5-1
size: NA

DNA: TGTGCCAGCATTGTCTCTAGCGGGCGCTACGAGCAGTACTTC
CDR3: CASIVSSGRYEQYF
J: TRBJ2-7
D: NA
V: TRBV21-1
size: NA